Sequencing of this T cell receptor beta chain was carried out in a study of shared clonotypes between healthy human individuals. This clone has just one count. The same CDR3 also results from other DNA sequences found in this sample. The CDR3 has 14 residues. Germline values: CDR1 SGHRS, CDR2 YFSETQ. V lost 4 bases, J lost 4 bases, and 4 bases stayed unmatched. Sequencing used immunoSEQ multiplex PCR; TCRdb keeps in-frame clones, though not all of them. The sample contains 500,000 to 550,000 clones, around 96% of which appear only once. The chain uses TRBV5-1 and TRBJ1-5; TRBD1 agrees at 8 bases. The receptor was isolated from a woman aged 25 to 39 in good health. The source material was naive CD4+ T cells sorted from blood. Subset here: CD45RA+ positively selected. In DNA, the CDR3 is TGCGCCAGCAGCCCGGGACAGGAGAATCAGCCCCAGCATTTT. The encoded protein is CASSPGQENQPQHF. The entire variable domain, with the rest obtained from reference TRBV5-1 and TRBJ1-5, is as follows: KAGVTQTPRYLIKTRGQQVTLSCSPISGHRSVSWYQQTPGQGLQFLFEYFSETQRNKGNFPGRFSGRQFSNSRSEMNVSTLELGDSALYLCASSPGQENQPQHFGDGTRLSIL.